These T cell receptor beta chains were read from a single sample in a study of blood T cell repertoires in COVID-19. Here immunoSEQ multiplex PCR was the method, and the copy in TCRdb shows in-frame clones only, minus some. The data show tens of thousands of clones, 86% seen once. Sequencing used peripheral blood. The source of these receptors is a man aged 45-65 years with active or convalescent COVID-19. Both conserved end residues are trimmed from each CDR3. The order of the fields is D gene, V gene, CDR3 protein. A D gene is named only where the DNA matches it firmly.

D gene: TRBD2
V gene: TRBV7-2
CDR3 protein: ASSPRSGGLNEQY

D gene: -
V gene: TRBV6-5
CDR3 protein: ASSLRRQIRAEAF

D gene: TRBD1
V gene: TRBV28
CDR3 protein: ASSLPTGYYEQY

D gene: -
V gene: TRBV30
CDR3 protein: AWRITYNEQF

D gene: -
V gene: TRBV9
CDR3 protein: ASSVAPTEEQF

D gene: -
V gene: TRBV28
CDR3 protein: ASSSSSGEPIPYGYT

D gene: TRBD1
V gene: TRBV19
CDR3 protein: ASSIVGDRTQETQY

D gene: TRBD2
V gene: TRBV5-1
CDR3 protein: ASSFETSGLGAQY

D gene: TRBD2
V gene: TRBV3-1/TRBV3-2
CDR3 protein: ASRRTSGNEQY

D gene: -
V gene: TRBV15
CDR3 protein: ATRHPTNEKLF

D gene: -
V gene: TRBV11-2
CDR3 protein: ASSFGPTNEKLF

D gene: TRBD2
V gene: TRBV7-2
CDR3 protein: ASSISGRAQY

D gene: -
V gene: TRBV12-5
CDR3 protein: ASGLMNRDTEAF

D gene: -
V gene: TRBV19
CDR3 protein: ASSITWGPGTEAF

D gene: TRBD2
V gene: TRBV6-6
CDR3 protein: ASRTIGLEGETQY

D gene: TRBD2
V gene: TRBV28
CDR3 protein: ASLSAGGTDTQY

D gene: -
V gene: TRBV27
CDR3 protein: ASSHHRSPGTDTQY

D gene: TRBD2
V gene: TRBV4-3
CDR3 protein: ASSLGTSGAYEQY

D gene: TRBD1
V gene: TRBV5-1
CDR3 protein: ASSATGEGNTIY

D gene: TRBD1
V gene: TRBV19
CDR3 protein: ASSIVLDRGLVYEQY

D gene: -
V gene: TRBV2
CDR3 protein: ASSDRSAGKNIQY

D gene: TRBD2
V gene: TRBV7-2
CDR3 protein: ASSLELRGGLNEQF

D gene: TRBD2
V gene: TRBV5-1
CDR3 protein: ASSLVGVGLAGEETQY

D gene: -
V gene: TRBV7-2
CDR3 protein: ASSISRGYEQY

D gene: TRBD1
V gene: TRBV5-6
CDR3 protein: ASSFGQGTEQY

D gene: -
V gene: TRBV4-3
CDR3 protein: ASSRIDNPYTEAF

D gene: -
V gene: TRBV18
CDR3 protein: ASSIEKVNQPQH

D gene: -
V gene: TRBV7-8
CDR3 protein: ASSYHMATDTQY

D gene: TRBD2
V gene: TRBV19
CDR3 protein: ASSTGTSSYNEQF

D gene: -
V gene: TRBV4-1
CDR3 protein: ASSHPGSYYEQY

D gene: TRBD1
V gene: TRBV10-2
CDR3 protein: ASSEGTGISGNTIY

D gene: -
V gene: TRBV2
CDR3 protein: ASRRTYEQY

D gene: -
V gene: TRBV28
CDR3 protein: ASSPGPHTEAF

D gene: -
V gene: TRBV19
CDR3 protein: ASSIMVLARGGELF

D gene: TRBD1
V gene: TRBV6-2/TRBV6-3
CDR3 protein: ASSTRRFQGVMNTEAF

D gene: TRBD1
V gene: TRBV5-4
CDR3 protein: ASSSDRGNSYEQY

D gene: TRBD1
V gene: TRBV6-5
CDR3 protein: ASSLDGQEIYEQY

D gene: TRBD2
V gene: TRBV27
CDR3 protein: ASSSHPRGGFTDTQY

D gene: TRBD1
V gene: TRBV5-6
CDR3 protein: ASSLEGAYGYT

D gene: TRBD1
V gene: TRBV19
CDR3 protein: ASSIRTGMYEQY

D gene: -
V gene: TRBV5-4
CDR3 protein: ASSLRNTEAF

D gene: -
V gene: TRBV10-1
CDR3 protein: ASSEYRQNSPLH

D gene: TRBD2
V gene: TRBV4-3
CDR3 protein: ASSQGGSGGIPDTQY

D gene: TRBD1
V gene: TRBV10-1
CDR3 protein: ASSESGQGSSYEQY

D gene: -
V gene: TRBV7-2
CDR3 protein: ASSLVGGGGNQPQH